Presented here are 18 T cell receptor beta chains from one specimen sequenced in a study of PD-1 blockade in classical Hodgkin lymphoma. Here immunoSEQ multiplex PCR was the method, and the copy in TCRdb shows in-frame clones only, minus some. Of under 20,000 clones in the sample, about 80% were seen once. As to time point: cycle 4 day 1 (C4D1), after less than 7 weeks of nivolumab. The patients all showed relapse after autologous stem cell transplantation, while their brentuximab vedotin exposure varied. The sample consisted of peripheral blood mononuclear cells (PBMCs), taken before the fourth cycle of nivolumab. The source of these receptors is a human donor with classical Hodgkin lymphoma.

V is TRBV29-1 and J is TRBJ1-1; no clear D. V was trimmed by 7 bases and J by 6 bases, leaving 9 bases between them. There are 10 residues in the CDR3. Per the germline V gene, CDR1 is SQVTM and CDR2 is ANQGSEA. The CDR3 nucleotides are TGCAGCGCTTCGGAGCCTGAAGCTTTCTTT. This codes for CSASEPEAFF.

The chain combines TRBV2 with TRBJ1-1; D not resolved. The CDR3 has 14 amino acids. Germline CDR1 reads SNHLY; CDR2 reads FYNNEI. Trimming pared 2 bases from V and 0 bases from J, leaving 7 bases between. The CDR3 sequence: CASSEPKMNTEAFF. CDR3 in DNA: TGTGCCAGCAGTGAACCCAAAATGAACACTGAAGCTTTCTTT.

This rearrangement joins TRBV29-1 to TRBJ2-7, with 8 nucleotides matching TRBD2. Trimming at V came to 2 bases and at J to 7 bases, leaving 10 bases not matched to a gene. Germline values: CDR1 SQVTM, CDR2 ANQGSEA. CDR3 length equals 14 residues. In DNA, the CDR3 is TGCAGCGTTGAATGGGGCTCGGGGGGGGAAGAGCAGTACTTC. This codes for CSVEWGSGGEEQYF.

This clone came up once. DNA of the CDR3: TGTGCCAGCAGCGTAGAAGAAGGCTCACCCCTCCACTTT. Its protein is CASSVEEGSPLHF. V usage is TRBV9 and J usage is TRBJ1-6, with D hard to call. Trimming pared 0 bases from V and 10 bases from J, leaving 8 bases between. Germline V lookup: CDR1 SGDLS, CDR2 YYNGEE. CDR3 length equals 13 residues.

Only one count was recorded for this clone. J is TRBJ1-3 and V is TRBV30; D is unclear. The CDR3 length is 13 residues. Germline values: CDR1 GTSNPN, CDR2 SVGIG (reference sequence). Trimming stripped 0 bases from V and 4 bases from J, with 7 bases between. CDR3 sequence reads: CAWSVGGGNTIYF. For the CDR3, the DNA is TGTGCCTGGAGTGTAGGTGGAGGAAACACCATATATTTT.

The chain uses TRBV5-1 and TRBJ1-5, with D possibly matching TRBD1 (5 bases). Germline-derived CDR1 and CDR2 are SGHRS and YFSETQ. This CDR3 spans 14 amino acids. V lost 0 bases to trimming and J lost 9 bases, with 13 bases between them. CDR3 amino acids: CASSLDEGNGPQHF. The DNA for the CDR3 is TGCGCCAGCAGCTTGGACGAGGGGAACGGGCCCCAGCATTTT.

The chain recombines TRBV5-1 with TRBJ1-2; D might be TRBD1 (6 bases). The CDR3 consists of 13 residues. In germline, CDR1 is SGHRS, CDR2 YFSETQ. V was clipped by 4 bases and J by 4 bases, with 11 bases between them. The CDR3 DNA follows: TGCGCCAGCAGCGCTGACAGGAGCTATGGCTACACCTTC. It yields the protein CASSADRSYGYTF.

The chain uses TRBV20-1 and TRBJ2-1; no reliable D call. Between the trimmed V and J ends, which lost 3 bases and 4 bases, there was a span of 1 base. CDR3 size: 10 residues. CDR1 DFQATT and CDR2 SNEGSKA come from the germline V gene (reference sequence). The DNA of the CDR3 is TGCAGTGCTAGGTACAATGAGCAGTTCTTC. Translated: CSARYNEQFF.

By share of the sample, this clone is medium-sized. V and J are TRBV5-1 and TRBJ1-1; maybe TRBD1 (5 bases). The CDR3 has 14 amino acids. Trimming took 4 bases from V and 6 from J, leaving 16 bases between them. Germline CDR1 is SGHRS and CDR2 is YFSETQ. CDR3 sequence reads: CASSRTGLLPEAFF. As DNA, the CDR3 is TGCGCCAGCAGCAGGACGGGACTCCTCCCTGAAGCTTTCTTT.

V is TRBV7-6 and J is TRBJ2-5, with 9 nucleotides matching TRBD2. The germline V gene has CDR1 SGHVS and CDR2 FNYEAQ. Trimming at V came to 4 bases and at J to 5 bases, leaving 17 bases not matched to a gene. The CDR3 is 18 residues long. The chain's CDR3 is CASSSGPWREGRGETQYF. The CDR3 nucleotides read TGTGCCAGCAGCTCCGGCCCATGGCGGGAGGGCCGTGGTGAGACCCAGTACTTC. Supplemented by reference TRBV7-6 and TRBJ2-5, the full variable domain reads GAGVSQSPRYKVTKRGQDVALRCDPISGHVSLYWYRQALGQGPEFLTYFNYEAQQDKSGLPNDRFSAERPEGSISTLTIQRTEQRDSAMYRCASSSGPWREGRGETQYFGPGTRLLVL.

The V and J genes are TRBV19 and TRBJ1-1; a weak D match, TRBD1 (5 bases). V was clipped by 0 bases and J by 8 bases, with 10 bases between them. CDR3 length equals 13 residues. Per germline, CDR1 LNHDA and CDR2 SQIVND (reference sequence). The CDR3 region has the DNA TGTGCCAGTAGTATAGACAGGGCCCAGGAAGCTTTCTTT. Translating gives CASSIDRAQEAFF.

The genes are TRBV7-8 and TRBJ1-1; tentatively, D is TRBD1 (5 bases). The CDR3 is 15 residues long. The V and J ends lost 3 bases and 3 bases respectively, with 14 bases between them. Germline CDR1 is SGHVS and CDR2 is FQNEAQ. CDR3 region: CASSFSQGSHTEAFF. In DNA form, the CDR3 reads TGTGCCAGCAGCTTCTCTCAGGGCAGTCACACTGAAGCTTTCTTT.

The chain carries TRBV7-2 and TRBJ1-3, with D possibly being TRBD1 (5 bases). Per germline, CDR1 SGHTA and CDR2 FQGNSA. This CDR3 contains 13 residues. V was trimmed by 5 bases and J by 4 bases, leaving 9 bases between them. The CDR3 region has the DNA TGTGCCAGCAGCCCAGGGTTCGGAAACACCATATATTTT. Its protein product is CASSPGFGNTIYF. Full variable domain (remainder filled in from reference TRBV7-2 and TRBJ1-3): GAGVSQSPSNKVTEKGKDVELRCDPISGHTALYWYRQSLGQGLEFLIYFQGNSAPDKSGLPSDRFSAERTGGSVSTLTIQRTQQEDSAVYLCASSPGFGNTIYFGEGSWLTVV.

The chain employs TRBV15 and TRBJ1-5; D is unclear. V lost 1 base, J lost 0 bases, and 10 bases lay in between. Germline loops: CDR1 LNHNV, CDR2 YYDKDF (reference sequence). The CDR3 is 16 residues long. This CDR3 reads CATSRGPGYSNQPQHF. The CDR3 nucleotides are TGTGCCACCAGCAGAGGGCCAGGCTATAGCAATCAGCCCCAGCATTTT. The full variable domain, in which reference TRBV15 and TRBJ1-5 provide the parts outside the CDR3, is DAMVIQNPRYQVTQFGKPVTLSCSQTLNHNVMYWYQQKSSQAPKLLFHYYDKDFNNEADTPDNFQSRRPNTSFCFLDIRSPGLGDTAMYLCATSRGPGYSNQPQHFGDGTRLSIL.

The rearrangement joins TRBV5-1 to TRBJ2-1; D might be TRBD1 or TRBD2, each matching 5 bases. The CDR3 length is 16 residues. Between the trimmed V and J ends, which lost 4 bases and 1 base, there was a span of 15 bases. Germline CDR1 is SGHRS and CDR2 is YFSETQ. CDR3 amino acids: CASSIWDRGSYNEQFF. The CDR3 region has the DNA TGCGCCAGCAGCATATGGGACCGGGGTTCCTACAATGAGCAGTTCTTC. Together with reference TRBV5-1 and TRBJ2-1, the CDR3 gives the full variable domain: KAGVTQTPRYLIKTRGQQVTLSCSPISGHRSVSWYQQTPGQGLQFLFEYFSETQRNKGNFPGRFSGRQFSNSRSEMNVSTLELGDSALYLCASSIWDRGSYNEQFFGPGTRLTVL.

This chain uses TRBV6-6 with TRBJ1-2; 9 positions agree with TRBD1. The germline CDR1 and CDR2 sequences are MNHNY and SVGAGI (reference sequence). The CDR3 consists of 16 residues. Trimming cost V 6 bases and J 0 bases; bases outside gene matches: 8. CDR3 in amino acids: CASRIRDRESNYGYTF. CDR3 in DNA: TGTGCCAGCAGAATCCGGGACAGGGAATCTAACTATGGCTACACCTTC.

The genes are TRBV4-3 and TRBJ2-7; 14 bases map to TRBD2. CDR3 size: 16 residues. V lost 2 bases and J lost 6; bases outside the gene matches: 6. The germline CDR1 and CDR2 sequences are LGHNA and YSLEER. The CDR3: CASSQSRGLAGGEQYF. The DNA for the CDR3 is TGCGCCAGCAGCCAATCGCGAGGACTAGCGGGAGGCGAGCAGTACTTC.

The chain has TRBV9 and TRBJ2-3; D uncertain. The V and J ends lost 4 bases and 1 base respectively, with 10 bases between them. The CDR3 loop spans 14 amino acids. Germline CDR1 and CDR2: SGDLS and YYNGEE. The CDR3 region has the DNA TGTGCCAGCAGCTCCGGGTTAGGCACAGATACGCAGTATTTT. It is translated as CASSSGLGTDTQYF. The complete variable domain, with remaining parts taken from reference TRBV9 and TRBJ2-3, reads DSGVTQTPKHLITATGQRVTLRCSPRSGDLSVYWYQQSLDQGLQFLIQYYNGEERAKGNILERFSAQQFPDLHSELNLSSLELGDSALYFCASSSGLGTDTQYFGPGTRLTVL.